This paragraph covers one T cell receptor beta chain sequence. Its specificity is not known. The data were taken from a study of vaccination and CD4 T cells after COVID-19. Cultured CD4+ T-cell DNA underwent Oncomine TCR Beta short-read sequencing. One entry per CDR3 protein, called by TCRdb with MiXCR from the PCR reads. The repertoire includes 15,000 to 20,000 distinct CDR3 sequences, more than 50% of them detected once, and approximately 19% sits in the top ten. Treatment here: roughly ten-day PBMC culture with coronavirus spike peptide pools or control peptides (ViraFEST assay). T cells were expanded with peptide pools, and expanded clonotypes were identified by TCR sequencing. Trimming took 6 bases from V and 7 from J; bases not matched to a gene: 9. Looked up from germline, CDR1 is DFQATT and CDR2 is SNEGSKA (reference sequence). This CDR3 comprises 14 residues.

The rearrangement links TRBV20-1 to TRBJ2-5, with 12 nucleotides matching TRBD2. Sequencing used CD4+ T cells from blood, cultured in vitro, obtained before SARS-CoV-2 vaccination. This clonotype was obtained from a human donor who had recovered from COVID-19. Here the CDR3 DNA reads TGCAGTGCGAGTACTAGCGGGGGGCGTGGGACCCAGTACTTC. Translated, it gives CSASTSGGRGTQYF.